This T cell receptor (beta chain) was profiled in a study of cytomegalovirus exposure and HLA in healthy donors. The study, taken as a whole, reports: Productive status was seen about 87% or about 30% of the time for most TCR beta V segments in an earlier analysis.

Remarks on this clone: Its antigen is unidentified.

The study ran its PCR with 60 Vbeta and 13 Jbeta primers. Using immunoSEQ multiplex PCR, the repertoire was profiled, and TCRdb retains in-frame clones only, with some absent. Altogether 100,000 or so clones are present, roughly 60% being singletons, with the ten largest covering about 4.9%. The donors comprised healthy bone marrow donors. This sequence originates from a human donor in good health. Sequencing used PBMCs.

This chain's CDR3 is CASSQDLQAREQFF. The CDR3 bases are TGTGCCAGCAGCCAAGATCTCCAAGCGAGGGAGCAGTTCTTC. This chain links TRBV14 with TRBJ2-1; D not certain. This CDR3 contains 14 residues. The V and J ends lost 0 bases and 10 bases respectively, with 13 bases between them. From germline, CDR1 is SGHDN and CDR2 FVKESK.